These 21 T cell receptor beta chains were all obtained from the same sample, sequenced in a study of memory CD4+ T cells and cytomegalovirus serostatus. The sort gate was single viable CD3+CD4+CD8-CD45RO+ cells for memory CD4+ T cells. The method was immunoSEQ multiplex PCR; TCRdb's version includes in-frame clones alone and lacks a portion of them. Of tens of thousands of clones in the sample, 70% to 85% were seen once. Sequencing used memory CD4+ T cells from blood. All receptors derive from an adult in good health and CMV-seronegative.

The chain joins TRBV7-2 to TRBJ2-5; D may match TRBD1 or TRBD2 (5 bases each). V was pared by 4 bases and J by 2 bases, with 11 bases between. CDR1 is SGHTA and CDR2 is FQGNSA in the germline V gene. The CDR3 sequence is 14 residues long. CDR3 sequence (DNA): TGTGCCAGCAGCTCGGGACCCCGACAAGAGACCCAGTACTTC. It translates to CASSSGPRQETQYF.

The chain recombines TRBV7-2 with TRBJ2-1; tentative D call: TRBD1 (5 bases). The CDR3 covers 18 residues. Trimming removed 6 bases at V and 2 bases at J, with 23 bases between. Germline V gene sequence: CDR1 SGHTA, CDR2 FQGNSA. CDR3 in DNA: TGTGCCAGCAGTTATAACCATCTCAGGACAAAAGCCTACAATGAGCAGTTCTTC. Translation gives CASSYNHLRTKAYNEQFF. The variable domain in full, with the rest retrieved from reference TRBV7-2 and TRBJ2-1, is GAGVSQSPSNKVTEKGKDVELRCDPISGHTALYWYRQSLGQGLEFLIYFQGNSAPDKSGLPSDRFSAERTGGSVSTLTIQRTQQEDSAVYLCASSYNHLRTKAYNEQFFGPGTRLTVL.

The rearrangement uses TRBV29-1 and TRBJ2-1; 7 positions agree with TRBD1. Germline CDR1 SQVTM, CDR2 ANQGSEA. J was trimmed by 9 bases and V by 2 bases; bases with no gene match: 13. The CDR3 is 15 amino acids. The CDR3: CSVELSPGGVGEQFF. CDR3 DNA sequence: TGCAGCGTTGAACTATCCCCAGGGGGTGTGGGTGAGCAGTTCTTC.

V is TRBV19 and J is TRBJ1-2, with D perhaps TRBD1 (5 bases). The CDR3 has 13 amino acids. CDR1 is LNHDA, CDR2 SQIVND, per germline (reference sequence). V gave up 5 bases and J gave up 8 bases, with 15 bases separating them. CDR3 coding DNA: TGTGCCAGTAGTCTCCAGGGTATTAGCGGCTACACCTTC. Translating it yields CASSLQGISGYTF. Using reference TRBV19 and TRBJ1-2 for the parts outside the CDR3, the full variable domain is DGGITQSPKYLFRKEGQNVTLSCEQNLNHDAMYWYRQDPGQGLRLIYYSQIVNDFQKGDIAEGYSVSREKKESFPLTVTSAQKNPTAFYLCASSLQGISGYTFGSGTRLTVV.

The V gene is TRBV7-6, the J gene TRBJ2-1, with 13 positions matching TRBD2. V trimming: 2 bases; J trimming: 9 bases; junction bases outside the gene matches: 7. Germline CDR1 and CDR2: SGHVS and FNYEAQ. CDR3 size: 16 residues. The DNA of the CDR3 is TGTGCCAGCAGCTTACCCGGGACTAGCGGGGTGGGTGAGCAGTTCTTC. Translated: CASSLPGTSGVGEQFF.

This clone was found a few times. The CDR3 here is CASSQGARSETQYF. The CDR3, as DNA: TGTGCCAGCAGCCAAGGTGCCCGGTCGGAGACCCAGTACTTC. The chain couples TRBV14 to TRBJ2-5, with D unclear. The V end was cut by 1 base, the J end by 5 bases, with 11 bases between. The germline V gene has CDR1 SGHDN and CDR2 FVKESK. The CDR3 has 14 amino acids.

The CDR3 reads CASSPGGGDEQYF. CDR3 nucleotides: TGTGCCAGCAGCCCAGGGGGTGGCGACGAGCAGTACTTC. The rearrangement joins TRBV7-2 to TRBJ2-7, with 7 positions matching TRBD1. V lost 5 bases to trimming and J lost 5 bases; unmatched junction nucleotides: 6. The CDR3 covers 13 residues. Germline loops: CDR1 SGHTA, CDR2 FQGNSA. The entire variable domain, with the rest obtained from reference TRBV7-2 and TRBJ2-7, is as follows: GAGVSQSPSNKVTEKGKDVELRCDPISGHTALYWYRQSLGQGLEFLIYFQGNSAPDKSGLPSDRFSAERTGGSVSTLTIQRTQQEDSAVYLCASSPGGGDEQYFGPGTRLTVT.

The CDR3 DNA reads as TGTGCCAGTGGGGGACTAGCGGGAGGGTCTGGGACCCAGTACTTC. Protein: CASGGLAGGSGTQYF. This rearrangement joins TRBV19 to TRBJ2-5; TRBD2 agrees at 16 bases. The CDR3 is 15 residues long. Losses at the gene ends were 8 bases for V and 7 bases for J; bases not matched to a gene: 7. CDR1 is LNHDA and CDR2 is SQIVND in the germline V gene (reference sequence).

This clone came up a few times. CDR3 DNA: TGTGCCAGCAGCGTCTTCGATGAGGGGGAAGCTTTCTTT. Its translation: CASSVFDEGEAFF. The rearrangement links TRBV9 to TRBJ1-1; the D gene is possibly TRBD1 (5 bases). Germline V CDR1 and CDR2: SGDLS, YYNGEE. CDR3 length equals 13 residues. Deletions cut 2 bases from V and 8 bases from J, with 13 bases between.

The CDR3, as DNA: TGTGCCAGTAGTATGAGGGGGCGGAAAGAGACCCAGTACTTC. As protein: CASSMRGRKETQYF. The chain combines TRBV19 with TRBJ2-5, with 7 bases identical to TRBD1. Germline CDR1 LNHDA, CDR2 SQIVND (reference sequence). The CDR3 covers 14 residues. Germline trimming cut 3 bases from V and 3 bases from J; bases unmatched to any gene: 4.

As for this clone: A junction boundary mismatches the germline segment, possibly from a read error. The V call is TRBV7-2, the J call TRBJ1-3; 9 positions agree with TRBD1. The CDR3 length is 15 residues. Germline loops: CDR1 SGHTA, CDR2 FQGNSA. As DNA, the CDR3 is TGTGCCAGCAGTTTAGGGACCGGGACAGGGAACACCATATATTTT. Its protein is CASSLGTGTGNTIYF. The whole variable domain, filled in from reference TRBV7-2 and TRBJ1-3, reads GAGVSQSPSNKVTEKGKDVELRCDPISGHTALYWYRQSLGQGLEFLIYFQGNSAPDKSGLPSDRFSAERTGGSVSTLTIQRTQQEDSAVYLCASSLGTGTGNTIYFGEGSWLTVV.

This clone was observed once. One junction end disagrees with the germline gene, perhaps due to a read error. The chain has TRBV27 and TRBJ2-3, with 9 bases lining up with TRBD2. Per the germline V gene, CDR1 is MNHEY and CDR2 is SMNVEV (reference sequence). This CDR3 region has 12 residues. CDR3 in amino acids: CASRKERGAPIF. In nucleotides, the CDR3 is TGTGCCAGCAGAAAAGAGCGGGGGGCTCCTATTTTT.

J is TRBJ1-2 and V is TRBV6-6; D is unresolved. The CDR3 consists of 12 residues. The V end lost 6 bases, the J end lost 8 bases, and 13 bases lay between the germline ends. Germline lookup yields CDR1 MNHNY and CDR2 SVGAGI (reference sequence). Here the CDR3 reads CASSPRTGGYTF. The CDR3 bases are TGTGCCAGCAGCCCTCGGACGGGAGGCTACACCTTC.

V is TRBV7-2 and J is TRBJ1-2; 7 positions match TRBD1. CDR1 and CDR2 from the germline V gene are SGHTA and FQGNSA. V lost 5 bases to trimming and J lost 8 bases; unmatched junction nucleotides: 8. The CDR3 covers 13 residues. CDR3 sequence: CASSTKNRGGYTF. DNA of the CDR3: TGTGCCAGCAGCACAAAGAACAGGGGCGGCTACACCTTC.

The rearrangement joins TRBV7-2 to TRBJ2-7; 12 bases line up with TRBD2. This CDR3 is 15 amino acids long. V trimming: 5 bases; J trimming: 7 bases; junction bases outside the gene matches: 9. Germline V gives CDR1 SGHTA, CDR2 FQGNSA. The CDR3 region has the DNA TGTGCCAGCAGCATCCGGACTAGCGGGGTGGGGGAGCAGTACTTC. Protein product: CASSIRTSGVGEQYF.

The gene calls are TRBV5-1 and TRBJ2-3; 11 bases are a match to TRBD2. CDR1 and CDR2 from the germline V gene are SGHRS and YFSETQ. Trimming at V came to 5 bases and at J to 6 bases, leaving 5 bases not matched to a gene. This CDR3 comprises 14 residues. The CDR3 DNA follows: TGCGCCAGCAGTACTAGCGGGAGTCAGGATACGCAGTATTTT. It yields the protein CASSTSGSQDTQYF. The complete variable domain, with remaining parts taken from reference TRBV5-1 and TRBJ2-3, reads KAGVTQTPRYLIKTRGQQVTLSCSPISGHRSVSWYQQTPGQGLQFLFEYFSETQRNKGNFPGRFSGRQFSNSRSEMNVSTLELGDSALYLCASSTSGSQDTQYFGPGTRLTVL.

The rearrangement joins TRBV18 to TRBJ2-2; D is unclear. CDR3 length: 15 amino acids. V lost 6 bases to trimming and J lost 4 bases, with 15 bases between them. Germline V gene data show CDR1 as KGHSH and CDR2 as LQKENI. The CDR3: CASSGMPTRTGELFF. The DNA for the CDR3 is TGTGCCAGCTCGGGAATGCCTACGCGCACCGGGGAGCTGTTTTTT. Filled out from reference TRBV18 and TRBJ2-2, the complete variable domain reads NAGVMQNPRHLVRRRGQEARLRCSPMKGHSHVYWYRQLPEEGLKFMVYLQKENIIDESGMPKERFSAEFPKEGPSILRIQQVVRGDSAAYFCASSGMPTRTGELFFGEGSRLTVL.

This clone was detected only once. The chain joins TRBV27 to TRBJ1-1; the match to TRBD1 covers 7 bases. V lost 5 bases to trimming and J lost 12 bases; unmatched junction nucleotides: 15. This CDR3 is 14 amino acids long. Germline assignment: CDR1 MNHEY and CDR2 SMNVEV (reference sequence). The CDR3: CASSARGGAWFSFF. In DNA, the CDR3 is TGTGCCAGCAGTGCGAGAGGGGGCGCTTGGTTTTCTTTCTTT.

The chain links TRBV9 to TRBJ2-7; 9 bases line up with TRBD1. CDR1 and CDR2 from the germline V gene are SGDLS and YYNGEE. After removal of 3 bases from V and 3 bases from J, the junction contained 7 bases not matched to a gene. CDR3 length: 15 amino acids. The CDR3 DNA reads TGTGCCAGCAGCGCCCGACAGGGGGAGGGCTACGAGCAGTACTTC. This gives the protein CASSARQGEGYEQYF.

The chain carries TRBV4-1 and TRBJ2-1; weak D call: TRBD1 (5 bases). The CDR3 totals 17 residues. Trimming removed 4 bases from V and 7 bases from J, with 23 bases in between. The germline gives CDR1 MGHRA, CDR2 YSYEKL. The CDR3 spells CASSPGRARAGMNEQFF. CDR3 coding DNA: TGCGCCAGCAGCCCCGGAAGGGCCAGGGCCGGTATGAATGAGCAGTTCTTC.

The CDR3 DNA reads TGTGCCAGCAGTGGACAGTTTTTCGGGCAGCCCCAGCATTTT. The encoded protein is CASSGQFFGQPQHF. The rearrangement links TRBV2 to TRBJ1-5; tentatively, D is TRBD1 (5 bases). Germline V gene data show CDR1 as SNHLY and CDR2 as FYNNEI. This CDR3 contains 14 residues. The V gene lost 4 bases and the J gene lost 7 bases, with 14 bases spanning the gap.